The 28 T cell receptor beta chains listed next were all sequenced from one sample in a study of metastatic and nonmetastatic thyroid tumors. TCRdb re-called the PCR reads via MiXCR. This sample yields 20,000 to 25,000 clones, of which about a sixth are seen a single time; more than 30% belongs to the top ten. No treatment of any kind had been given to any patient before thyroid surgery. The source material was blood. The receptors come from a female donor with papillary thyroid cancer or a benign thyroid nodule (not recorded which). Some clones in this sample may be carry-over from other donors' samples.

This clone was counted at least ten times. V and J are TRBV29-1 and TRBJ1-1, with D possibly matching TRBD1 (6 bases). The V and J ends lost 0 bases and 6 bases respectively, with 26 bases between them. CDR1 is SQVTM and CDR2 is ANQGSEA in the germline V gene. The CDR3 contains 18 residues. Written as DNA, the CDR3 is TGCAGCGTTGAAGATCATTCCCGCAGGTGGAGGGGGTACCCTGAAGCTTTCTTT. It codes for CSVEDHSRRWRGYPEAFF.

In its sample, this clone was seen many times. The gene calls are TRBV5-4 and TRBJ2-1; 7 nucleotides agree with TRBD2. The CDR3 has 17 residues. Per germline, CDR1 SGHNT and CDR2 YYREEE (reference sequence). V was clipped by 1 base and J by 4 bases; unmatched bases: 11. The DNA of the CDR3 is TGTGCCAGCAGCTTGCCCATTTCGGGAGGCCTTTACAATGAGCAGTTCTTC. Translation gives CASSLPISGGLYNEQFF.

The chain uses TRBV11-2 and TRBJ2-7; D is perhaps TRBD1 or TRBD2 (6 bases each). The CDR3 is 15 amino acids. The V and J ends lost 5 bases and 2 bases respectively, with 16 bases between them. Germline values: CDR1 SGHAT, CDR2 FQNNGV. CDR3 sequence reads: CASSPGQPGAYEQYF. CDR3 in DNA: TGTGCCAGCAGCCCTGGACAGCCGGGGGCCTACGAGCAGTACTTC.

This clone appeared a few times. One end of the junction fails to match germline, which may point to a read error. The chain carries TRBV28 and TRBJ1-5; maybe TRBD1 (5 bases). CDR3 length equals 18 residues. Germline assignment: CDR1 MDHEN and CDR2 SYDVKM. The CDR3 nucleotides are TGTGCTAGCAGTGGCAGGACATGGTTGTTAGAAAGCAATCAGCCCCAGCATTTT. Its protein product is CASSGRTWLLESNQPQHF.

This clone showed up many times. This chain links TRBV2 with TRBJ2-3, with TRBD2 identical over 15 bases. V trimming: 5 bases; J trimming: 5 bases; junction bases outside the gene matches: 5. The length of the CDR3 is 16 residues. CDR1 is SNHLY and CDR2 is FYNNEI in the germline V gene. CDR3 in amino acids: CASSFGLAGGVDTQYF. The CDR3 bases are TGTGCCAGCAGTTTCGGACTAGCGGGAGGGGTAGATACGCAGTATTTT.

This clone was counted at least ten times. The junction differs from germline at one of its ends, possibly a read error. The gene calls are TRBV5-4 and TRBJ2-5; perhaps TRBD2 as D (5 bases). This CDR3 contains 17 residues. The V gene's germline CDR1 is SGHNT and CDR2 YYREEE (reference sequence). For the CDR3, the DNA is TGTGCCAGCAGCTCCCTTCCTGGAGCGGAAGTTGGGGAGACCCAGTATTTC. As protein: CASSSLPGAEVGETQYF.

The table lists this clone with a few counts. The chain has TRBV6-2 or TRBV6-3 and TRBJ1-2; D might be TRBD1 (5 bases). This CDR3 region has 14 residues. Trimming pared 2 bases from V and 7 bases from J, leaving 14 bases between. Germline V gene data show CDR1 as MNHEY and CDR2 as SVGEGT. Here the CDR3 DNA reads TGTGCCAGCAGTTACGCCGGGGCACGACGTGGCTACACCTTC. This sequence encodes CASSYAGARRGYTF.

This clone has a count of ten or more. The chain combines TRBV2 with TRBJ2-4, with a possible D match to TRBD1 (5 bases). The CDR3 extends over 12 amino acids. Germline V gene lookup returns CDR1 SNHLY and CDR2 FYNNEI. The V end was cut by 4 bases, the J end by 6 bases, with 7 bases between. The CDR3 here is CASSGQLNIQYF. CDR3 coding DNA: TGTGCCAGCAGTGGACAGTTAAACATTCAGTACTTC.

The J gene is TRBJ2-5, the V gene TRBV5-4; 7 bases are shared with TRBD2. Per germline, CDR1 SGHNT and CDR2 YYREEE (reference sequence). The CDR3 extends over 16 amino acids. V gave up 4 bases and J gave up 2 bases; unmatched junction bases: 11. CDR3 DNA sequence: TGTGCCAGCAGCCTGACTAGCAGCATGTTTCAAGAGACCCAGTACTTC. It is translated as CASSLTSSMFQETQYF.

This clone ranks as medium-sized. CDR3 nucleotides: TGTGCCAGCAGTTTTAACAGGGACGAGCAGTACTTC. The encoded protein is CASSFNRDEQYF. This chain joins TRBV28 and TRBJ2-7; D is perhaps TRBD1 (6 bases). CDR1 and CDR2 (germline): MDHEN, SYDVKM. The length of the CDR3 is 12 residues. Trimming took 3 bases from V and 5 from J, leaving 8 bases between them.

This clone occurred many times. This chain joins TRBV19 and TRBJ2-1; 9 nucleotides line up with TRBD2. The ends lost 4 bases at V and 7 bases at J; junction bases unmatched: 8. Germline CDR1 and CDR2: LNHDA and SQIVND (reference sequence). This CDR3 has 15 amino acids. CDR3 in DNA: TGTGCCAGTAGTAATGTAGCGGGAGTGGATAATGAGCAGTTCTTC. Translating it yields CASSNVAGVDNEQFF.

This clone showed up many times. The V gene is TRBV20-1, the J gene TRBJ2-7; 8 nucleotides align to TRBD1. Germline trimming cut 5 bases from V and 4 bases from J; bases unmatched to any gene: 19. This CDR3 has 17 residues. Per germline, CDR1 DFQATT and CDR2 SNEGSKA (reference sequence). CDR3 sequence reads: CSAVPGQVPPFGYEQYF. CDR3 DNA sequence: TGCAGTGCTGTCCCGGGACAGGTTCCCCCATTTGGTTACGAGCAGTACTTC.

This clone was seen at least ten times. J is TRBJ2-7 and V is TRBV6-2 or TRBV6-3; D gene ambiguous. CDR3 size: 13 residues. Germline CDR1 and CDR2: MNHEY and SVGEGT. V was cut by 2 bases and J by 1 base, with 6 bases left in between. CDR3 sequence (DNA): TGTGCCAGCAGTTACAGTTATTCCTACGAGCAGTACTTC. It is translated as CASSYSYSYEQYF.

V is TRBV7-2 and J is TRBJ2-7; 10 bases fit TRBD2. The V gene end was trimmed by 9 bases and the J gene end by 5 bases; junction bases not matched to a gene: 13. CDR3 length equals 15 residues. Germline V CDR1 and CDR2: SGHTA, FQGNSA. CDR3 sequence: CARRPAGGGGNEQYF. CDR3 nucleotides: TGTGCCAGAAGACCAGCGGGAGGGGGCGGTAACGAGCAGTACTTC.

This clone was picked up many times. A much larger clonotype is one base distant, so this may be a read error. This chain uses TRBV4-1 with TRBJ2-3; D uncertain. The V gene's germline CDR1 is MGHRA and CDR2 YSYEKL. The CDR3 covers 14 residues. V was pared by 1 base and J by 9 bases, with 14 bases between. CDR3 bases: TGCGCCAGCAGCCAAGGATTTCAAGAGAACACGCAGTATTTT. Amino acids: CASSQGFQENTQYF.

This clone was seen at least ten times. This chain joins TRBV2 and TRBJ2-2; D gene uncertain. The length of the CDR3 is 14 residues. The V end lost 6 bases, the J end lost 5 bases, and 13 bases lay between the germline ends. Per the germline V gene, CDR1 is SNHLY and CDR2 is FYNNEI. The CDR3 coding sequence is TGTGCCAGCAGATTTCCAGAAGTTACCGGGGAGCTGTTTTTT. Protein product: CASRFPEVTGELFF.

A remark on this clone: One base away lies a much larger clone, so this may be a sequencing read error. V is TRBV9 and J is TRBJ2-7, with TRBD2 identical over 7 bases. From germline, CDR1 is SGDLS and CDR2 YYNGEE. The CDR3 runs to 18 residues. CDR3 sequence (DNA): TGCGCCAGCAGCGTAGGCCCCGGGGGGTCGGTGGAGCTGGGCGAGCAGTACTTC. This sequence encodes CASSVGPGGSVELGEQYF.

The chain is built from TRBV29-1 and TRBJ2-4, with 7 positions matching TRBD2. V dropped 1 base and J dropped 0; count of bases not matched to a gene: 9. Germline V gene lookup returns CDR1 SQVTM and CDR2 ANQGSEA. The CDR3 length is 17 residues. The CDR3 coding sequence is TGCAGCGTTGAAGTGGCCAGCGGGATGCTAGCCAAAAACATTCAGTACTTC. Its protein is CSVEVASGMLAKNIQYF.

This clone showed up many times. The CDR3 DNA sequence: TGTGCCGTGGGAGGGGGGCACGAGACCCAGTACTTC. Its translation: CAVGGGHETQYF. This chain joins TRBV24-1 and TRBJ2-5, with TRBD2 as a possible D gene (7 bases). Trimming removed 12 bases from V and 5 bases from J, with 15 bases in between. CDR1 KGHDR and CDR2 SFDVKD come from the germline V gene. CDR3 size: 12 residues.

About this clone: Since no conserved phenylalanine or tryptophan closes the CDR3, a read error is the likely cause. The limits of the CDR3 on the DNA are not certain, so only TCRdb's listed CDR3 is given. The chain carries TRBV2 and TRBJ2-2. CDR1 SNHLY and CDR2 FYNNEI come from the germline V gene. The CDR3 spans 10 amino acids, including both terminal residues. The CDR3 region is CASSANVVLG.

There are many counts of this clone. This sequence joins TRBV5-1 and TRBJ2-1; 10 positions match TRBD2. Germline assignment: CDR1 SGHRS and CDR2 YFSETQ. With V trimmed by 5 bases and J by 5 bases, 10 bases remained unmatched. This CDR3 region has 16 residues. The DNA of the CDR3 is TGCGCCAGCAGACTCTATCTAGCGGGAGTCGACAATGAGCAGTTCTTC. Its protein is CASRLYLAGVDNEQFF.

This clone was seen at least ten times. This chain uses TRBV29-1 with TRBJ2-5; a weak D match, TRBD2 (5 bases). The CDR3 has 14 amino acids. Germline CDR1 SQVTM, CDR2 ANQGSEA. Trimming pared 3 bases from V and 11 bases from J, leaving 22 bases between. Written as DNA, the CDR3 is TGCAGCGTTGATAGCTGGCGGGCCCTCCAAACGCAGTACTTC. Protein product: CSVDSWRALQTQYF.

This chain joins TRBV6-1 and TRBJ1-2; D is possibly TRBD1 (6 bases). The V gene's germline CDR1 is MNHNS and CDR2 SASEGT. The CDR3 spans 14 residues. V was cut by 6 bases and J by 2 bases, with 13 bases left in between. CDR3 residues: CASSPSGANYGYTF. DNA of the CDR3: TGTGCCAGCAGCCCCTCGGGGGCGAACTATGGCTACACCTTC.

Ten or more counts support this clone. The J gene is TRBJ2-1, the V gene TRBV4-2, with a possible D match to TRBD2 (6 bases). The CDR3 totals 12 residues. Trimming took off 0 bases at V and 10 bases at J, with 7 bases between the two ends. Germline V lookup: CDR1 LGHNA, CDR2 YNFKEQ. The CDR3 here is CASSQDGGEQFF. CDR3 nucleotides: TGTGCCAGCAGCCAAGATGGGGGGGAGCAGTTCTTC.

The chain recombines TRBV20-1 with TRBJ2-7; D possibly uses TRBD1 or TRBD2 (5 bases each). The CDR3 loop spans 13 amino acids. CDR1 DFQATT and CDR2 SNEGSKA come from the germline V gene (reference sequence). The ends were cut back, 0 bases at V and 6 bases at J, with 12 bases in the middle. CDR3 coding DNA: TGCAGTGCTAGAGAGGGACCGACCGGCGAGCAGTACTTC. Amino acid sequence: CSAREGPTGEQYF.

Ten or more counts support this clone. The J gene is TRBJ1-4, the V gene TRBV30, with D possibly TRBD1 on 6 matching bases. The CDR3 extends over 18 amino acids. Trimming stripped 3 bases from V and 8 bases from J, with 28 bases between. Looked up from germline, CDR1 is GTSNPN and CDR2 is SVGIG (reference sequence). CDR3 coding DNA: TGTGCCTGGAGATCCAATGGAGCTAGAAGGGGGGGAAGGGAAAAACTGTTTTTT. Its translation is CAWRSNGARRGGREKLFF.

As to this clone: An end of the junction does not agree with germline; a read error may underlie this. The chain carries TRBV5-1 and TRBJ1-4, with TRBD1 matching 7 bases. The CDR3 is 15 amino acids. Germline assignment: CDR1 SGHRS and CDR2 YFSETQ. In DNA form, the CDR3 reads TGCGCCAGCAGTTCATCCGGGACAGATAATGAAGAACTGTTTTTT. Its translation is CASSSSGTDNEELFF.

Sample share makes this clone medium-sized. The chain employs TRBV4-1 and TRBJ2-3; D not resolved. The V end lost 0 bases, the J end lost 2 bases, and 6 bases lay between the germline ends. Germline CDR1 reads MGHRA; CDR2 reads YSYEKL. CDR3 length: 14 amino acids. The CDR3 loop is CASSQDAHTDTQYF. The DNA for the CDR3 is TGCGCCAGCAGCCAAGATGCCCACACAGATACGCAGTATTTT.